This T cell receptor beta chain was recorded in a study of cytomegalovirus exposure and HLA in healthy donors. In germline, CDR1 is SGHAT, CDR2 FQNNGV. The CDR3 has 15 amino acids. The ends lost 4 bases at V and 6 bases at J; junction bases unmatched: 8. Unrecorded immune exposures were likely, despite nominal health at sampling. With 60 Vbeta and 13 Jbeta primers, the PCR was carried out. Using immunoSEQ multiplex PCR, the repertoire was profiled, and TCRdb retains in-frame clones only, with some absent. The profile covers some 130,000 clones, with roughly three quarters appearing a single time and 0.94% taken by the ten largest.

The sequence derives from a woman between 55 and 75 years old in good health and CMV-seronegative. The specimen sequenced was PBMCs. This rearrangement joins TRBV11-2 to TRBJ2-3; TRBD2 matches 9 bases. The chain's CDR3 is CASSSPGLALDTQYF. CDR3 sequence (DNA): TGTGCCAGCAGCTCTCCGGGACTAGCTCTTGATACGCAGTATTTT. Filled out from reference TRBV11-2 and TRBJ2-3, the complete variable domain reads EAGVAQSPRYKIIEKRQSVAFWCNPISGHATLYWYQQILGQGPKLLIQFQNNGVVDDSQLPKDRFSAERLKGVDSTLKIQPAKLEDSAVYLCASSSPGLALDTQYFGPGTRLTVL.